A single sample is the source of the 30 T cell receptor beta chains below, sequenced in a study of shared clonotypes between healthy human individuals. Measured with immunoSEQ multiplex PCR; TCRdb has only the in-frame clones, and not every one. The table records 800,000 to 950,000 clones, about 96% of them present only once. CD45RO negativity and positive selection for CCR7 defined naive CD8 cells, a population that excluded terminally differentiated effector memory CD45RA+ cells. The sequencing sample was made of naive CD8+ T cells sorted from blood. Source of these receptors: a man in his thirties or forties in good health.

The J gene is TRBJ2-7, the V gene TRBV5-4, with D perhaps matching TRBD2 (6 bases). CDR3 length: 13 amino acids. Per the germline V gene, CDR1 is SGHNT and CDR2 is YYREEE (reference sequence). V was clipped by 4 bases and J by 2 bases, with 10 bases between them. CDR3 in amino acids: CASSLANTYEQYF. In nucleotides, the CDR3 is TGTGCCAGCAGCCTAGCGAATACCTACGAGCAGTACTTC.

CDR3 in amino acids: CASRTTGLGAYEQYF. CDR3 DNA: TGTGCCAGCAGGACGACGGGACTGGGTGCCTACGAGCAGTACTTC. The V gene is TRBV28, the J gene TRBJ2-7; D possibly corresponds to TRBD2 (6 bases). V was pared by 6 bases and J by 2 bases, with 17 bases between. The CDR3 has 15 residues. The germline CDR1 and CDR2 sequences are MDHEN and SYDVKM.

CDR3 sequence (DNA): TGCGCCAGCAGCCAAGTTTGGGGTAGCCCTGAGCAGTTCTTC. It translates to CASSQVWGSPEQFF. This chain joins TRBV4-3 and TRBJ2-1; D unclear. This CDR3 is built from 14 residues. V was pared by 1 base and J by 9 bases, with 13 bases between. CDR1 and CDR2 from the germline V gene are LGHNA and YSLEER.

The chain links TRBV4-3 to TRBJ2-6; no reliable D call. Germline V lookup: CDR1 LGHNA, CDR2 YSLEER. This CDR3 has 16 amino acids. Trimming cost V 1 base and J 4 bases, with 11 bases left between them. In nucleotides, the CDR3 is TGCGCCAGCAGCCAAGGATTGGTGTCGGGGGCCAACGTCCTGACTTTC. Protein product: CASSQGLVSGANVLTF.

The chain has TRBV30 and TRBJ2-5, with a weak D call TRBD2 (6 bases). Germline V gene sequence: CDR1 GTSNPN, CDR2 SVGIG (reference sequence). This CDR3 spans 12 amino acids. V lost 4 bases, J lost 4 bases, and 10 bases lay in between. CDR3 in amino acids: CAWNPAGETQYF. CDR3 nucleotide sequence: TGTGCCTGGAATCCAGCGGGAGAGACCCAGTACTTC.

The chain carries TRBV6-5 and TRBJ2-7; TRBD1 is a possible D gene (6 bases). Germline CDR1 and CDR2: MNHEY and SVGAGI. Trimming took off 3 bases at V and 2 bases at J, with 17 bases between the two ends. The CDR3 loop spans 16 amino acids. The CDR3 spells CASSYRTVAWPYEQYF. CDR3 bases: TGTGCCAGCAGTTATCGGACAGTGGCATGGCCCTACGAGCAGTACTTC.

This sequence joins TRBV28 and TRBJ2-3, with 9 nucleotides matching TRBD2. CDR3 length: 13 amino acids. V dropped 9 bases and J dropped 5; count of bases not matched to a gene: 6. Germline V gives CDR1 MDHEN, CDR2 SYDVKM. CDR3 DNA sequence: TGTGCCAGTGAAGAGCGGGGGGAAGATACGCAGTATTTT. This encodes CASEERGEDTQYF.

This sequence joins TRBV27 and TRBJ2-7; possible D gene TRBD2, 5 bases. The CDR3 has 14 amino acids. Between the trimmed V and J ends, which lost 4 bases and 5 bases, there was a span of 15 bases. Looked up from germline, CDR1 is MNHEY and CDR2 is SMNVEV (reference sequence). CDR3 region: CASSSRGYGDEQYF. CDR3 nucleotides: TGTGCCAGCAGTTCCCGGGGATATGGGGACGAGCAGTACTTC.

The chain joins TRBV13 to TRBJ2-7; D not resolved. The length of the CDR3 is 14 residues. Germline CDR1 is PRHDT and CDR2 is FYEKMQ (reference sequence). Deletions cut 5 bases from V and 3 bases from J, with 14 bases between. The CDR3: CASSLTAVGYEQYF. CDR3 DNA: TGTGCCAGCAGCCTGACTGCAGTCGGCTACGAGCAGTACTTC. The variable domain in full, with the rest retrieved from reference TRBV13 and TRBJ2-7, is AAGVIQSPRHLIKEKRETATLKCYPIPRHDTVYWYQQGPGQDPQFLISFYEKMQSDKGSIPDRFSAQQFSDYHSELNMSSLELGDSALYFCASSLTAVGYEQYFGPGTRLTVT.

This sequence joins TRBV4-3 and TRBJ1-1; D gene uncertain. The V gene lost 0 bases and the J gene lost 5 bases, with 13 bases spanning the gap. Germline lookup yields CDR1 LGHNA and CDR2 YSLEER. This CDR3 comprises 15 residues. The CDR3 DNA sequence: TGCGCCAGCAGCCAAGATCGGTCCGCCGGGACTGAAGCTTTCTTT. Its translation is CASSQDRSAGTEAFF.

CDR3 residues: CASSQGLFEREQFF. As DNA, the CDR3 is TGCGCCAGCAGCCAAGGCCTCTTCGAGAGGGAGCAGTTCTTC. The rearrangement links TRBV4-1 to TRBJ2-1; D remains unclear. This CDR3 has 14 amino acids. CDR1 MGHRA and CDR2 YSYEKL come from the germline V gene. V shed 1 base and J shed 10 bases, with 14 bases lying between them.

The rearrangement links TRBV7-2 to TRBJ2-1; D is ambiguous. The germline V gene has CDR1 SGHTA and CDR2 FQGNSA. The CDR3 totals 12 residues. Trimming removed 8 bases from V and 4 bases from J, with 9 bases in between. CDR3 bases: TGTGCCAGCTTCAAAGGGTACAATGAGCAGTTCTTC. Translation gives CASFKGYNEQFF. The whole variable domain, filled in from reference TRBV7-2 and TRBJ2-1, reads GAGVSQSPSNKVTEKGKDVELRCDPISGHTALYWYRQSLGQGLEFLIYFQGNSAPDKSGLPSDRFSAERTGGSVSTLTIQRTQQEDSAVYLCASFKGYNEQFFGPGTRLTVL.

This clone is a singleton in its sample. The chain is built from TRBV5-1 and TRBJ1-1; D is possibly TRBD1 (5 bases). V was pared by 2 bases and J by 11 bases, with 19 bases between. This CDR3 is built from 14 residues. Germline V gives CDR1 SGHRS, CDR2 YFSETQ. The CDR3 bases are TGCGCCAGCAGCTTTGGAACAGGCCCTGTCGGCGCTTTCTTT. This encodes CASSFGTGPVGAFF.

Comment on this clone: At the DNA level, this CDR3 is encoded by other sequences in the same sample as well. The chain has TRBV4-1 and TRBJ1-5, with D hard to call. From germline, CDR1 is MGHRA and CDR2 YSYEKL. This CDR3 region has 13 residues. The germline V and J ends were trimmed by 1 base and 6 bases, with 7 bases remaining between them. The DNA for the CDR3 is TGCGCCAGCAGCCAAGTTCAAGGTCAGCCCCAGCATTTT. As protein: CASSQVQGQPQHF.

The genes are TRBV29-1 and TRBJ2-5; D is unresolved. The V gene lost 2 bases and the J gene lost 1 base, with 11 bases spanning the gap. Per germline, CDR1 SQVTM and CDR2 ANQGSEA. The CDR3 spans 14 residues. This CDR3 is CSVELPLGQETQYF. In nucleotides, the CDR3 is TGCAGCGTTGAACTCCCATTAGGCCAAGAGACCCAGTACTTC.

The gene calls are TRBV4-1 and TRBJ2-1; no clear D gene. V lost 1 base and J 7 bases, leaving 14 bases between the germline ends. The CDR3 spans 15 residues. The germline V gene encodes CDR1 MGHRA and CDR2 YSYEKL. The CDR3 is CASSQVGVSPNEQFF. DNA for the CDR3: TGCGCCAGCAGCCAAGTCGGAGTAAGTCCAAATGAGCAGTTCTTC.

The chain couples TRBV5-6 to TRBJ2-7, with D unresolved. Germline V lookup: CDR1 SGHDT, CDR2 YYEEEE. CDR3 length: 14 residues. V was trimmed by 2 bases and J by 3 bases, leaving 12 bases between them. The CDR3 sequence is CASSLRQRNYEQYF. CDR3 DNA sequence: TGTGCCAGCAGCTTACGGCAGAGAAACTACGAGCAGTACTTC.

This clone occurred once. V gene TRBV4-1 combines with J gene TRBJ2-7; D uncertain. The CDR3 extends over 14 amino acids. Deletions cut 4 bases from V and 1 base from J, with 11 bases between. Germline-derived CDR1 and CDR2 are MGHRA and YSYEKL. As DNA, the CDR3 is TGCGCCAGCAGCCGAATAGAAGGTTCCTACGAGCAGTACTTC. Protein sequence: CASSRIEGSYEQYF.

The V and J genes are TRBV9 and TRBJ2-5; TRBD2 might be the D (5 bases). The V end was cut by 4 bases, the J end by 4 bases, with 11 bases between. The germline gives CDR1 SGDLS, CDR2 YYNGEE. The CDR3 length is 13 residues. The CDR3 region has the DNA TGTGCCAGCAGCCCCCGTGGAGGAGAGACCCAGTACTTC. This sequence encodes CASSPRGGETQYF.

V gene TRBV11-3 combines with J gene TRBJ1-3; no clear D gene. Germline-derived CDR1 and CDR2 are SGHNT and YENEEA. Deletions cut 0 bases from V and 1 base from J, with 4 bases between. The CDR3 runs 14 residues. The CDR3 loop is CASSLEGSGNTIYF. The CDR3 nucleotides read TGTGCCAGCAGCTTAGAGGGATCTGGAAACACCATATATTTT.

The chain combines TRBV4-3 with TRBJ2-7; 8 nucleotides agree with TRBD1. CDR1 is LGHNA and CDR2 is YSLEER in the germline V gene. V lost 4 bases to trimming and J lost 4 bases; unmatched junction nucleotides: 9. This CDR3 has 15 amino acids. CDR3 in DNA: TGCGCCAGCAGCCCTTCGACAGGGGCTATTTACGAGCAGTACTTC. This codes for CASSPSTGAIYEQYF.

The CDR3 reads CASSRLIQGVTGELFF. In nucleotides, the CDR3 is TGTGCCAGCAGCCGCCTTATACAGGGGGTGACCGGGGAGCTGTTTTTT. This sequence joins TRBV7-9 and TRBJ2-2; 8 positions match TRBD1. Germline V gives CDR1 SEHNR, CDR2 FQNEAQ (reference sequence). CDR3 size: 16 residues. The V segment lost 5 bases and the J segment 5 bases; nucleotides outside the gene matches: 10.

This chain connects TRBV7-9 to TRBJ1-3, with D possibly TRBD1 on 5 matching bases. The CDR3 loop spans 14 amino acids. Germline V CDR1 and CDR2: SEHNR, FQNEAQ (reference sequence). V was pared by 5 bases and J by 4 bases, with 12 bases between. In nucleotides, the CDR3 is TGTGCCAGCAGCCCAGAAGACAGCGGAAACACCATATATTTT. This codes for CASSPEDSGNTIYF.

This chain uses TRBV29-1 with TRBJ2-3, with 14 nucleotides matching TRBD2. V trimming: 6 bases; J trimming: 5 bases; junction bases outside the gene matches: 1. Germline V lookup: CDR1 SQVTM, CDR2 ANQGSEA. The CDR3 covers 13 residues. CDR3 coding DNA: TGCAGCGTGGGGACTAGCGGGGGAGATACGCAGTATTTT. Translating it yields CSVGTSGGDTQYF.

Turning to this clone: In the same sample, other DNA sequences code for this CDR3. J is TRBJ2-7 and V is TRBV28; D ambiguous. Germline V CDR1 and CDR2: MDHEN, SYDVKM. This CDR3 comprises 13 residues. The V and J ends lost 2 bases and 0 bases respectively, with 5 bases between them. For the CDR3, the DNA is TGTGCCAGCAGTTTAAGGAGCTCCTACGAGCAGTACTTC. Translating gives CASSLRSSYEQYF. Combining the CDR3 with reference TRBV28 and TRBJ2-7 gives the whole variable domain DVKVTQSSRYLVKRTGEKVFLECVQDMDHENMFWYRQDPGLGLRLIYFSYDVKMKEKGDIPEGYSVSREKKERFSLILESASTNQTSMYLCASSLRSSYEQYFGPGTRLTVT.

V usage is TRBV6-5 and J usage is TRBJ2-7; no firm D call. Trimming took off 6 bases at V and 6 bases at J, with 15 bases between the two ends. This CDR3 spans 13 amino acids. Looked up from germline, CDR1 is MNHEY and CDR2 is SVGAGI. CDR3 sequence reads: CASRVGSALEQYF. In DNA, the CDR3 is TGTGCCAGCAGGGTCGGATCAGCCCTCGAGCAGTACTTC.

This chain connects TRBV29-1 to TRBJ2-7; perhaps TRBD1 as D (6 bases). Germline values: CDR1 SQVTM, CDR2 ANQGSEA. This CDR3 has 15 amino acids. Trimming shortened V by 4 bases and J by 3 bases, and 19 bases separated the two germline ends. As DNA, the CDR3 is TGCAGCGTTGTGGGGCAAACAGGGATTAGCTACGAGCAGTACTTC. Translation gives CSVVGQTGISYEQYF.

This rearrangement joins TRBV30 to TRBJ2-5; maybe TRBD1 (5 bases). CDR1 and CDR2 from the germline V gene are GTSNPN and SVGIG (reference sequence). V lost 5 bases to trimming and J lost 4 bases, with 17 bases between them. CDR3 length: 14 residues. The CDR3 DNA sequence: TGTGCCTGGGGAGCAGGGCAGGCTGGAGAGACCCAGTACTTC. Amino acids: CAWGAGQAGETQYF.

In DNA, the CDR3 is TGTGCCATCAGTGATAGAGGACCTTCCTATGGCTACACCTTC. Translation gives CAISDRGPSYGYTF. This rearrangement joins TRBV10-3 to TRBJ1-2; D is undetermined. Between the trimmed V and J ends, which lost 3 bases and 4 bases, there was a span of 12 bases. The CDR3 spans 14 residues. Looked up from germline, CDR1 is ENHRY and CDR2 is SYGVKD.

V usage is TRBV5-1 and J usage is TRBJ2-7, with D perhaps TRBD1 (6 bases). The CDR3 consists of 16 residues. Trimming shortened V by 3 bases and J by 0 bases, and 16 bases separated the two germline ends. The germline V gene has CDR1 SGHRS and CDR2 YFSETQ. In DNA form, the CDR3 reads TGCGCCAGCAGCTCCACTACAGGGATGAGCTCCTACGAGCAGTACTTC. This gives the protein CASSSTTGMSSYEQYF.